The clone carrying this TCR beta chain came up a few times. Its antigen is unidentified. From germline, CDR1 is SGHKS and CDR2 YYEKEE (reference sequence). Trimming pared 1 base from V and 2 bases from J, leaving 15 bases between. The CDR3 extends over 16 amino acids. This entry comes from a study of T-cell memory formation after mild COVID-19. Study outcomes and limitations: The study found contracting CD4+ clones mainly in CM and EM and contracting CD8+ clones in EMRA.

MiXCR, applied by TCRdb to the 5' RACE reads, yields one record per CDR3 protein. The profile shows 250,000 to 350,000 distinct CDR3 sequences, approximately 19% of them singletons. The receptor's source is a man in his late teens or twenties who had mild COVID-19 (a few samples of this study predate the infection). Cell type and time point are not known. This chain connects TRBV5-5 to TRBJ2-5; the D is unclear. The source material was PBMCs or a T cell subset sorted from them (not recorded which). CDR3 DNA sequence: TGTGCCAGCAGCTTGATTGGTGGCGTGGGGCAAGAGACCCAGTACTTC. As protein: CASSLIGGVGQETQYF.